The 19 T cell receptor beta chains reported below all come from one sample, sequenced in a study of PD-1 blockade in classical Hodgkin lymphoma. Every patient experienced relapse after autologous stem cell transplantation, and brentuximab vedotin exposure varied. Here immunoSEQ multiplex PCR was the method, and the copy in TCRdb shows in-frame clones only, minus some. Of under 100,000 clones in the sample, 65% to 85% were seen once. The starting material was peripheral blood mononuclear cells (PBMCs), obtained at baseline. The origin of the receptors is a human donor with classical Hodgkin lymphoma.

The chain combines TRBV6-5 with TRBJ2-7; TRBD2 agrees at 13 bases. The V gene's germline CDR1 is MNHEY and CDR2 SVGAGI. Unmatched junction bases numbered 6, after V lost 4 bases and J lost 3 bases. The CDR3 sequence is 16 residues long. CDR3 sequence reads: CASSLGLAGLGYEQYF. Written as DNA, the CDR3 is TGTGCCAGCAGTTTGGGACTAGCGGGATTGGGCTACGAGCAGTACTTC.

The CDR3 is CAISERASNEQFF. As DNA, the CDR3 is TGTGCCATCAGTGAACGAGCGTCCAATGAGCAGTTCTTC. The chain joins TRBV10-3 to TRBJ2-1; D gene uncertain. This CDR3 is built from 13 residues. V gave up 3 bases and J gave up 6 bases, with 9 bases separating them. In germline, CDR1 is ENHRY, CDR2 SYGVKD.

Comments on this clone: The same CDR3 can be traced to other DNA sequences in this sample. The chain joins TRBV11-2 to TRBJ2-5; 14 bases are shared with TRBD2. J was trimmed by 5 bases and V by 3 bases; bases with no gene match: 2. This CDR3 spans 15 amino acids. CDR1 is SGHAT and CDR2 is FQNNGV in the germline V gene. The CDR3 protein is CASSLGLAGVETQYF. CDR3 nucleotides: TGTGCCAGCAGCTTGGGACTAGCGGGAGTGGAGACCCAGTACTTC.

This chain uses TRBV5-1 with TRBJ1-4, with D perhaps TRBD1 (5 bases). The V end was cut by 1 base, the J end by 4 bases, with 8 bases between. The germline V gene has CDR1 SGHRS and CDR2 YFSETQ. The CDR3 contains 14 residues. The CDR3: CASSLRGFNEKLFF. In nucleotides, the CDR3 is TGCGCCAGCAGCTTGCGGGGGTTTAATGAAAAACTGTTTTTT.

This chain links TRBV7-9 with TRBJ2-3; 10 bases fit TRBD2. From germline, CDR1 is SEHNR and CDR2 FQNEAQ (reference sequence). This CDR3 comprises 15 residues. V shed 6 bases, J shed 5 bases, and the junction held 8 bases outside the gene matches. CDR3 sequence: CASRSSGRSIDTQYF. Here the CDR3 DNA reads TGTGCCAGCAGGAGTAGCGGGAGGTCTATAGATACGCAGTATTTT.

The V and J genes are TRBV2 and TRBJ1-2; unclear D gene. The germline V and J ends were trimmed by 3 bases and 4 bases, with 12 bases remaining between them. Germline lookup yields CDR1 SNHLY and CDR2 FYNNEI. This CDR3 region has 14 residues. The chain's CDR3 is CASSDATGSYGYTF. Here the CDR3 DNA reads TGTGCCAGCAGTGACGCCACCGGATCCTATGGCTACACCTTC.

The chain links TRBV9 to TRBJ1-2; maybe TRBD1 (5 bases). The CDR3 runs 15 residues. Germline assignment: CDR1 SGDLS and CDR2 YYNGEE. V was shortened by 0 bases and J by 2 bases, with 11 bases between the two germline ends. CDR3 nucleotide sequence: TGTGCCAGCAGCGTAGACCCGACAGAGAACTATGGCTACACCTTC. This encodes CASSVDPTENYGYTF.

V usage is TRBV11-3 and J usage is TRBJ2-1, with D uncertain. V gave up 1 base and J gave up 9 bases, with 7 bases separating them. CDR3 length: 12 residues. CDR1 and CDR2 from the germline V gene are SGHNT and YENEEA. In DNA, the CDR3 is TGTGCCAGCAGCTTAGGTGCTCGTGAGCAGTTCTTC. Its protein is CASSLGAREQFF.

In this sample, this clone turned up once. The V and J genes are TRBV5-4 and TRBJ2-3, with D perhaps matching TRBD2 (6 bases). CDR1 SGHNT and CDR2 YYREEE come from the germline V gene (reference sequence). The CDR3 is 14 amino acids. V lost 4 bases, J lost 0 bases, and 9 bases lay in between. CDR3: CASSPSGSTDTQYF. In nucleotides, the CDR3 is TGTGCCAGCAGCCCCAGCGGGAGCACAGATACGCAGTATTTT.

The rearrangement links TRBV9 to TRBJ2-1; TRBD2 aligns across 10 bases. V was pared by 4 bases and J by 9 bases, with 10 bases of the junction left unmatched. Germline V gene sequence: CDR1 SGDLS, CDR2 YYNGEE. The length of the CDR3 is 15 residues. The CDR3, as DNA: TGTGCCAGCAGCCTGGCGACTAGCGGGTGGGGTGAGCAGTTCTTC. Residues: CASSLATSGWGEQFF. Together with reference TRBV9 and TRBJ2-1, the CDR3 gives the full variable domain: DSGVTQTPKHLITATGQRVTLRCSPRSGDLSVYWYQQSLDQGLQFLIQYYNGEERAKGNILERFSAQQFPDLHSELNLSSLELGDSALYFCASSLATSGWGEQFFGPGTRLTVL.

The chain joins TRBV30 to TRBJ2-1; D possibly corresponds to TRBD2 (6 bases). The CDR3 is 14 amino acids. The V end was cut by 3 bases, the J end by 3 bases, with 12 bases between. Germline-derived CDR1 and CDR2 are GTSNPN and SVGIG (reference sequence). CDR3 sequence (DNA): TGTGCCTGGAGATTGGGAGGAGGCTACAATGAGCAGTTCTTC. Its protein product is CAWRLGGGYNEQFF.

V and J are TRBV4-3 and TRBJ1-2; 9 bases map to TRBD1. CDR1 LGHNA and CDR2 YSLEER come from the germline V gene. The CDR3 is 15 amino acids. Losses at the gene ends were 4 bases for V and 3 bases for J; bases not matched to a gene: 6. CDR3 in amino acids: CASSRTQGADYGYTF. As DNA, the CDR3 is TGCGCCAGCAGCCGAACACAGGGGGCTGACTATGGCTACACCTTC.

This chain links TRBV2 with TRBJ2-5; possibly TRBD1 for D (6 bases). In germline, CDR1 is SNHLY, CDR2 FYNNEI. CDR3 size: 15 residues. V was shortened by 6 bases and J by 4 bases, with 18 bases between the two germline ends. CDR3 DNA: TGTGCCAGCAGGGGATCGACAGGCCCGGGAGAGACCCAGTACTTC. Its protein is CASRGSTGPGETQYF.

This sequence joins TRBV6-5 and TRBJ2-1; D may be TRBD2 (5 bases). Germline CDR1 reads MNHEY; CDR2 reads SVGAGI. With 8 bases removed from V and 2 bases from J, the gap between germline ends came to 16 bases. The CDR3 has 15 amino acids. CDR3: CASVSRGSAYNEQFF. Written as DNA, the CDR3 is TGTGCCAGCGTGAGCCGGGGAAGCGCCTACAATGAGCAGTTCTTC.

The chain links TRBV11-3 to TRBJ2-2, with TRBD1 as a possible D gene (7 bases). V lost 3 bases, J lost 7 bases, and 15 bases lay in between. Germline loops: CDR1 SGHNT, CDR2 YENEEA. CDR3 size: 15 residues. The CDR3 DNA sequence: TGTGCCAGCAGCTTGGGTTCGGGGGACAGCGGGGAGCTGTTTTTT. Its protein product is CASSLGSGDSGELFF. Supplemented by reference TRBV11-3 and TRBJ2-2, the full variable domain reads EAGVVQSPRYKIIEKKQPVAFWCNPISGHNTLYWYLQNLGQGPELLIRYENEEAVDDSQLPKDRFSAERLKGVDSTLKIQPAELGDSAVYLCASSLGSGDSGELFFGEGSRLTVL.

DNA of the CDR3: TGTGCCTGGAGTGCGGGTGGGGCCCAGTACTTC. Its protein product is CAWSAGGAQYF. The chain is built from TRBV30 and TRBJ2-5; D unresolved. CDR1 is GTSNPN and CDR2 is SVGIG in the germline V gene (reference sequence). Trimming removed 1 base at V and 9 bases at J, with 9 bases between. The CDR3 length is 11 residues.

The CDR3 bases are TGTGCCAGCACCTACTCCAGGTATTCCTACGAGCAGTACTTC. Translated: CASTYSRYSYEQYF. The V gene is TRBV6-5, the J gene TRBJ2-7; no firm D call. The CDR3 loop spans 14 amino acids. Trimming left V 7 bases short and J 1 base short, with 14 bases between. The germline gives CDR1 MNHEY, CDR2 SVGAGI.

In its sample, this clone was seen a few times. The chain links TRBV5-1 to TRBJ1-4; D gene ambiguous. Trimming cost V 4 bases and J 8 bases, with 18 bases left between them. There are 15 residues in the CDR3. CDR1 and CDR2 (germline): SGHRS, YFSETQ. CDR3 nucleotide sequence: TGCGCCAGCAGCCCCAATCTTGAAGAGGGAGAAAAACTGTTTTTT. Encoded protein: CASSPNLEEGEKLFF.

This chain links TRBV5-1 with TRBJ2-3; D possibly uses TRBD1 or TRBD2 (5 bases each). This CDR3 contains 16 residues. Germline-derived CDR1 and CDR2 are SGHRS and YFSETQ. V was cut by 1 base and J by 0 bases, with 12 bases left in between. The CDR3 DNA sequence: TGCGCCAGCAGCTTGCCGAGGGGCCGGAGCACAGATACGCAGTATTTT. It specifies CASSLPRGRSTDTQYF.